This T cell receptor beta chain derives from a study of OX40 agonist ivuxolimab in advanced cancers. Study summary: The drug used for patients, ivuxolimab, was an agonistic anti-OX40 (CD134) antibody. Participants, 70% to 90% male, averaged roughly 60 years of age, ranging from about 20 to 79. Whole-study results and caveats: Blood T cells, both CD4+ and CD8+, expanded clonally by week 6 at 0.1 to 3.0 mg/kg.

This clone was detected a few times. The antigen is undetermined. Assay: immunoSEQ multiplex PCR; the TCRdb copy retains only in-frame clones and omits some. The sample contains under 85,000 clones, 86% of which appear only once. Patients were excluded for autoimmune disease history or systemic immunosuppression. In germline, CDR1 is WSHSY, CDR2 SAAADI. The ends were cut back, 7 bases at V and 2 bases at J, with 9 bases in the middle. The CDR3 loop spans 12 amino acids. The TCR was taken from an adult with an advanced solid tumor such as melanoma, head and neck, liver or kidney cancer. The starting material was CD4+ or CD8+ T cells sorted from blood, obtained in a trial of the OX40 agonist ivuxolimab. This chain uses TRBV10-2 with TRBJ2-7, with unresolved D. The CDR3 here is CASTPVAYEQYF. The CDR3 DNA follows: TGCGCCAGCACTCCGGTAGCCTACGAGCAGTACTTC.